A selection of T cell receptor beta chains follows, all from one sample in a study of identical twins. TCRdb redid the calling of the 5' RACE reads with MiXCR, one entry per CDR3 protein. The sample yields 1.5 million to 2 million distinct CDR3 sequences, about 32% seen once. The sample consisted of cord blood. These receptors were obtained from a newborn girl in good health. The CDR3 runs from the conserved cysteine through the conserved F or W. A D gene is named only where the DNA matches it firmly. The size entry is marked missing in some rows and otherwise reads once, few, many or a size class.

clone size	CDR3 length	D gene	V gene	J gene	CDR3 protein	CDR3 DNA
.	14	.	TRBV20-1	TRBJ2-7	CSAAQGVGVHEQYF	TGCAGTGCTGCGCAGGGAGTCGGGGTTCACGAGCAGTACTTC
.	16	.	TRBV10-2	TRBJ2-7	CASSDWTPIRSYEQYF	TGCGCCAGCAGTGATTGGACTCCTATACGCTCCTACGAGCAGTACTTC
.	14	TRBD1	TRBV12-3/TRBV12-4	TRBJ2-7	CASSIWQGAYEQYF	TGTGCCAGCAGTATATGGCAGGGGGCTTACGAGCAGTACTTC
few	11	TRBD2	TRBV29-1	TRBJ2-5	CSVVGGETQYF	TGCAGCGTTGTCGGGGGGGAGACCCAGTACTTC
many	14	.	TRBV10-3	TRBJ1-2	CAITGNPLNYGYTF	TGTGCCATCACCGGGAACCCTCTCAACTATGGCTACACCTTC
few	15	TRBD1	TRBV12-3/TRBV12-4	TRBJ2-7	CASSFPTGGADEQYF	TGTGCCAGCAGTTTTCCGACAGGGGGGGCGGACGAGCAGTACTTC
.	15	TRBD1	TRBV20-1	TRBJ1-5	CSANPGTGDNQPQHF	TGCAGTGCCAATCCCGGGACAGGGGACAATCAGCCCCAGCATTTT
.	14	.	TRBV3-1	TRBJ1-6	CASSQVREGSPLHF	TGTGCCAGCAGCCAAGTAAGGGAGGGATCACCCCTCCACTTT
.	15	TRBD1	TRBV5-1	TRBJ1-4	CASSRTGTANEKLFF	TGCGCCAGCAGCCGAACCGGGACAGCGAATGAAAAACTGTTTTTT
.	15	TRBD2	TRBV29-1	TRBJ2-7	CSVVGLAGPPYEQYF	TGCAGCGTTGTAGGGCTAGCGGGTCCTCCCTACGAGCAGTACTTC
.	14	.	TRBV2	TRBJ1-5	CASGPLDRFNPQHF	TGTGCCAGCGGACCTCTAGACAGGTTCAACCCCCAGCATTTT
few	13	.	TRBV5-1	TRBJ2-3	CASSAQFLDTQYF	TGCGCCAGCAGCGCACAGTTTTTAGATACGCAGTATTTT
.	16	.	TRBV12-3/TRBV12-4	TRBJ2-3	CASTYPGTGGTDTQYF	TGTGCCAGCACCTACCCCGGGACGGGGGGCACAGATACGCAGTATTTT
.	14	.	TRBV4-1	TRBJ1-1	CASSQPTRGTEAFF	TGCGCCAGCAGCCAACCCACCAGGGGCACTGAAGCTTTCTTT
.	12	.	TRBV28	TRBJ2-3	CASRTPPDTQYF	TGTGCCAGCAGAACTCCCCCAGATACGCAGTATTTT
many	12	.	TRBV6-1	TRBJ2-7	CASSADGYEQYF	TGTGCCAGCAGTGCCGACGGTTACGAGCAGTACTTC
few	14	.	TRBV21-1	TRBJ1-5	CASKKGTGEQPQHF	TGTGCCAGCAAAAAAGGGACAGGGGAGCAGCCCCAGCATTTT
.	16	TRBD2	TRBV10-3	TRBJ2-3	CAISEPWGLVPDTQYF	TGTGCCATCAGTGAGCCCTGGGGACTAGTCCCAGATACGCAGTATTTT